The clone carrying this T cell receptor (beta chain) is a singleton in its sample. Its antigen is not known. A clone one base away is much larger, so this may be a read error. From roughly 20-30 mg of unsorted bulk tissue, DNA and RNA were co-extracted together. This sample is drawn from a study of tumor-infiltrating lymphocytes in primary liver carcinoma. In the study overall: About 3.65 to 8 million productive TCRbeta reads were obtained from the samples, with similar numbers across tissue types. Study-level results: Pairs of tumor regions overlapped more than tumor-adjacent and tumor-blood pairs did.

Germline assignment: CDR1 SEHNR and CDR2 FQNEAQ (reference sequence). There are 12 residues in the CDR3. V lost 7 bases, J lost 8 bases, and 12 bases lay in between. Total RNA amounting to 450 to 500 ng was the source from which TCR beta cDNA was made with a constant-region primer. Three-round nested multiplex PCR performed with slightly modified ARM-PCR produced the TCR beta libraries. Running approximately 10 cycles apiece, the first two PCR rounds relied on TRBV1-TRBV30 forward primers together with a C-beta reverse primer. MiXCR, run by TCRdb on the multiplex PCR reads, gives a single entry per CDR3 protein. The profile shows some 130,000 distinct CDR3 sequences, less than 75% of them singletons.

The V and J genes are TRBV7-9 and TRBJ2-1; D is unclear. The source of this sequence is a woman aged 55-70 years with primary liver carcinoma and hepatitis B virus infection. Sequencing used tumor-adjacent normal liver tissue. In DNA, the CDR3 is TGTGCCAGCAACTGGAAATCGGATGAGCAGTTCTTC. Translating it yields CASNWKSDEQFF.